This entry describes one T cell receptor beta chain. The antigen is undetermined. The sample's time point: week 23, last vaccination. Doses consisted of 300 ug of mutant IDH1 20-mer peptide each, paired with topical imiquimod. This sample was taken from a study of a mutant IDH1 vaccine in newly diagnosed glioma. Study-wide results and caveats: Pseudoprogression seemed unrelated to changes in top peripheral T cell clonotypes.

Assay used: immunoSEQ multiplex PCR; TCRdb lists only in-frame clones, some missing. The table records more than 25,000 clones, 88% of them present only once. This receptor was identified in a man aged 35-49 years with glioma. This specimen was PBMCs, taken from a glioma patient whose treatment included an IDH1 peptide vaccine.

The CDR3 here is CASSLWGGNTEAFF. For the CDR3, the DNA is TGTGCCAGCAGTTTGTGGGGAGGCAACACTGAAGCTTTCTTT. The chain links TRBV28 to TRBJ1-1; D not resolved. Germline-derived CDR1 and CDR2 are MDHEN and SYDVKM. The CDR3 sequence is 14 residues long. Trimming removed 3 bases at V and 2 bases at J, with 10 bases between.